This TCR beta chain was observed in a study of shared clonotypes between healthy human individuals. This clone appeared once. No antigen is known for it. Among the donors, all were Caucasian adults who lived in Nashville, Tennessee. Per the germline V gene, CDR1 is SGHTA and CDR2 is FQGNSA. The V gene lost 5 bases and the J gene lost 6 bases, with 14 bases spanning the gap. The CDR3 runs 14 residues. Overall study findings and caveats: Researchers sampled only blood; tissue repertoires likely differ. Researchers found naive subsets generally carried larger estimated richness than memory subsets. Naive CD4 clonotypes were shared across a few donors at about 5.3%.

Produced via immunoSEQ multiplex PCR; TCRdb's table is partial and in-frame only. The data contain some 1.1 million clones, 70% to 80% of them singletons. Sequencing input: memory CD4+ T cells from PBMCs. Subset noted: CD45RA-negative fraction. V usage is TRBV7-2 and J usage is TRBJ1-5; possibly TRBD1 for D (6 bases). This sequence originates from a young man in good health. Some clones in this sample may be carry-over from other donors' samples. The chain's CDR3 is CASSRDIGAQPQHF. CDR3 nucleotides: TGTGCCAGCAGCCGGGACATCGGGGCTCAGCCCCAGCATTTT.